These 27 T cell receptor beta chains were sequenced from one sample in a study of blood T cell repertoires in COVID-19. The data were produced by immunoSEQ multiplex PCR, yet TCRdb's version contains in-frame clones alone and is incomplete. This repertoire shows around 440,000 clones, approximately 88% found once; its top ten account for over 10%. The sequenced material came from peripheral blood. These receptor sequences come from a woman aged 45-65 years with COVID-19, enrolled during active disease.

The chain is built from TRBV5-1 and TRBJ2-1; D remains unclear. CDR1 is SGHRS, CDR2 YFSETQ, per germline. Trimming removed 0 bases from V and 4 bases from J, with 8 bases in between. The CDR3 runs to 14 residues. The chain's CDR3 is CASSLDGRYNEQFF. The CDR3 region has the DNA TGCGCCAGCAGCTTGGATGGGCGTTACAATGAGCAGTTCTTC.

The CDR3 is CASHRDRNQPQHF. CDR3 nucleotide sequence: TGTGCCAGCCACAGGGACCGCAATCAGCCCCAGCATTTT. The chain couples TRBV28 to TRBJ1-5; D perhaps matches TRBD1 (6 bases). From germline, CDR1 is MDHEN and CDR2 SYDVKM. The V end was cut by 8 bases, the J end by 2 bases, with 10 bases between. The CDR3 contains 13 residues.

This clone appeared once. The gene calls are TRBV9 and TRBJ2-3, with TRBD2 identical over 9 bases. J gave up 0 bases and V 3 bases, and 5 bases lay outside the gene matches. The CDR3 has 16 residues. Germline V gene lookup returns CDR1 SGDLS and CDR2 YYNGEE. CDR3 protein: CASSDGSGGSTDTQYF. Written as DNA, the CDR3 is TGTGCCAGCAGCGATGGTAGCGGGGGAAGCACAGATACGCAGTATTTT.

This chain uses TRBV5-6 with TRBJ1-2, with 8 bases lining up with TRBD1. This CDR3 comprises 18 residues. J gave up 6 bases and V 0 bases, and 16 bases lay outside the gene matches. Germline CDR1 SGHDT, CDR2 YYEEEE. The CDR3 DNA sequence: TGTGCCAGCAGCTTGGAAAGGCAGGGGGCGCGGCGGTTCGATGGCTACACCTTC. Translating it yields CASSLERQGARRFDGYTF. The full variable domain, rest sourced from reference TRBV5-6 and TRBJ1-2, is DAGVTQSPTHLIKTRGQQVTLRCSPKSGHDTVSWYQQALGQGPQFIFQYYEEEERQRGNFPDRFSGHQFPNYSSELNVNALLLGDSALYLCASSLERQGARRFDGYTFGSGTRLTVV.

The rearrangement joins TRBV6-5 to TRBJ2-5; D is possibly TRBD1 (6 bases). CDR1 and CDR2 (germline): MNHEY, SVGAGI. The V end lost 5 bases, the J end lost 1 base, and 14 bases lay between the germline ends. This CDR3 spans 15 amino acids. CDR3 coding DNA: TGTGCCAGCAGTCTAGCCGGACAGTTCCAAGAGACCCAGTACTTC. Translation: CASSLAGQFQETQYF.

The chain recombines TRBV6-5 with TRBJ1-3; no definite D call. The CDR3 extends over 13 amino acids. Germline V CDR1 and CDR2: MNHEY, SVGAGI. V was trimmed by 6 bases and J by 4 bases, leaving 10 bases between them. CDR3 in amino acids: CASSGPEGNTIYF. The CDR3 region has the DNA TGTGCCAGCAGCGGTCCTGAGGGAAACACCATATATTTT.

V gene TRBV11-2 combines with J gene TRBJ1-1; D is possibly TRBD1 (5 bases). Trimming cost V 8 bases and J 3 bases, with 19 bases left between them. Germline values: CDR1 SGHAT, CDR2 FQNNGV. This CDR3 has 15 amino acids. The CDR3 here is CASSSGQGSDTEAFF. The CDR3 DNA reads TGTGCCAGCTCTTCCGGCCAGGGATCGGACACTGAAGCTTTCTTT.

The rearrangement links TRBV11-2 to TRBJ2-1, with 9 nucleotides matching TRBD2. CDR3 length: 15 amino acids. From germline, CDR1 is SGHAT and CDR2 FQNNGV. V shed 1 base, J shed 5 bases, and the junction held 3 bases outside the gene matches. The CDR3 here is CASSLVLAGHNEQFF. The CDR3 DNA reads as TGTGCCAGCAGCTTAGTACTAGCGGGCCACAATGAGCAGTTCTTC.

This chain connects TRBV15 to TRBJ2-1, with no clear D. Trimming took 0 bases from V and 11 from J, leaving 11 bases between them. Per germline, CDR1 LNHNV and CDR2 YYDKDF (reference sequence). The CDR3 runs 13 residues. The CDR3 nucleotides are TGTGCCACCAGCAGAGATAAAGGAGTCAAGCAGTTCTTC. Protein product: CATSRDKGVKQFF.

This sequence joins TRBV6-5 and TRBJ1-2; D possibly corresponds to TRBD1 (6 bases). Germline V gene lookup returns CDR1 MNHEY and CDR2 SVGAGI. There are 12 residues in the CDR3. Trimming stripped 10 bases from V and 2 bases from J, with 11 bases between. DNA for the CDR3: TGTGCCACCTCACAGGGCAACTATGGCTACACCTTC. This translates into CATSQGNYGYTF.

CDR3 nucleotides: TGTGCCTTAGGGACAGGGAGTTACACTGAAGCTTTCTTT. It is translated as CALGTGSYTEAFF. The V call is TRBV30, the J call TRBJ1-1; 9 bases are a match to TRBD1. V shed 7 bases and J 3 bases; nucleotides not matched to a gene: 6. In germline, CDR1 is GTSNPN, CDR2 SVGIG (reference sequence). This CDR3 comprises 13 residues.

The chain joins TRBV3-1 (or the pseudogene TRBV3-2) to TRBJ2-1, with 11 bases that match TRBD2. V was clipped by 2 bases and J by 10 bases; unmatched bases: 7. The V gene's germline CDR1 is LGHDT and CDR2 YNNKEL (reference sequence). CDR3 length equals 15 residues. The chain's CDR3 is CASSQLSGGAEEQFF. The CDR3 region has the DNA TGTGCCAGCAGCCAACTTAGCGGGGGGGCTGAGGAGCAGTTCTTC.

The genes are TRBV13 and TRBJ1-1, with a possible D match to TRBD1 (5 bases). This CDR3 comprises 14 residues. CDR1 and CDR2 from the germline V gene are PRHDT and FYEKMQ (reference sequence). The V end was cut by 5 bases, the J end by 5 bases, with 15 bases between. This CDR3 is CASSNTAGGTEAFF. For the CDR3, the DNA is TGTGCCAGCAGCAACACCGCCGGGGGTACTGAAGCTTTCTTT.

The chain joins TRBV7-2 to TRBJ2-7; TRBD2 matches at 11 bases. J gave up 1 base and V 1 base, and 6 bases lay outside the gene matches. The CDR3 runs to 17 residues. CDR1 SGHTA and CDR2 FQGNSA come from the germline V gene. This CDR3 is CASSLVASGGLSYEQYF. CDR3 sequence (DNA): TGTGCCAGCAGCTTAGTGGCTAGCGGGGGGTTATCCTACGAGCAGTACTTC. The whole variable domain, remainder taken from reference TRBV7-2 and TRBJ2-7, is GAGVSQSPSNKVTEKGKDVELRCDPISGHTALYWYRQSLGQGLEFLIYFQGNSAPDKSGLPSDRFSAERTGGSVSTLTIQRTQQEDSAVYLCASSLVASGGLSYEQYFGPGTRLTVT.

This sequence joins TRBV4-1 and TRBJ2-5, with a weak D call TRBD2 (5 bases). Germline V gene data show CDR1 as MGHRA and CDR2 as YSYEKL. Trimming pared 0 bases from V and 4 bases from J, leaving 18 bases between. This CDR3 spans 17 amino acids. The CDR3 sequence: CASSQDSPMEVGETQYF. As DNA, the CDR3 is TGCGCCAGCAGCCAAGACTCGCCAATGGAGGTAGGAGAGACCCAGTACTTC.

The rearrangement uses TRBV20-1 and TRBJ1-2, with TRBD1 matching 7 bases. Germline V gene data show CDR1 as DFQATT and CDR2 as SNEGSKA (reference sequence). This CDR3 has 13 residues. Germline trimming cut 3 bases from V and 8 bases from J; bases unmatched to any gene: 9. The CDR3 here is CSASNRGLQGYTF. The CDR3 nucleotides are TGCAGTGCTAGTAACAGGGGTTTGCAAGGCTACACCTTC.

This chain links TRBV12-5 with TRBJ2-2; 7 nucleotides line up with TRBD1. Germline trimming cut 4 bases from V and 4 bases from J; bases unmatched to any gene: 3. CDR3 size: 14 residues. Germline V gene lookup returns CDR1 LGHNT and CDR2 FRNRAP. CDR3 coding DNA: TGTGCTAGTGGTTCGACAGGGACCACCGGGGAGCTGTTTTTT. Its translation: CASGSTGTTGELFF.

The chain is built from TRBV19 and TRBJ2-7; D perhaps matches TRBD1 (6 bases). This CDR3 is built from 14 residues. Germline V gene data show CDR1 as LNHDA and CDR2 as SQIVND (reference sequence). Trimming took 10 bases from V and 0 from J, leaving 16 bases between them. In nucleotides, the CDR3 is TGTGCCACCTCACCCACGGACAGCTCCTACGAGCAGTACTTC. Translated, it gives CATSPTDSSYEQYF. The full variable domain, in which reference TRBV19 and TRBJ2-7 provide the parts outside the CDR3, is DGGITQSPKYLFRKEGQNVTLSCEQNLNHDAMYWYRQDPGQGLRLIYYSQIVNDFQKGDIAEGYSVSREKKESFPLTVTSAQKNPTAFYLCATSPTDSSYEQYFGPGTRLTVT.

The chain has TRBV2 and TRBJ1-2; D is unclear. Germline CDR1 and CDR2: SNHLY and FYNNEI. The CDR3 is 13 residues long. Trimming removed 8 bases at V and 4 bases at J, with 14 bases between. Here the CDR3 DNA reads TGTGCCAGCGGAGGGAACAGCTTCTATGGCTACACCTTC. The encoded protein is CASGGNSFYGYTF.

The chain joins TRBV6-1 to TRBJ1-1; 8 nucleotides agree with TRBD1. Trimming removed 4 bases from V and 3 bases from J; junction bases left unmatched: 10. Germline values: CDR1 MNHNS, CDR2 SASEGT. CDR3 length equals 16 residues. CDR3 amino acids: CASSALLEQGDTEAFF. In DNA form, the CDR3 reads TGTGCCAGCAGTGCCCTGTTGGAACAGGGGGACACTGAAGCTTTCTTT.

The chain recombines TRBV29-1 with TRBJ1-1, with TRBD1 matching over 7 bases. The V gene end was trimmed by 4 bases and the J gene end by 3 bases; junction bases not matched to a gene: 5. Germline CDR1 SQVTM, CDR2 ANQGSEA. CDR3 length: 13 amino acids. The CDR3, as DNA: TGCAGCGTTGCACAGGGGATGGACACTGAAGCTTTCTTT. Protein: CSVAQGMDTEAFF.

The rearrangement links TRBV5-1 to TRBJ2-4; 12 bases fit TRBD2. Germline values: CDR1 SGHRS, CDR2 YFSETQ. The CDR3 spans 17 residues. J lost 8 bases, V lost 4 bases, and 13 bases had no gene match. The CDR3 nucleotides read TGCGCCAGCAGCCAACGACTAGCGGGGGCGCCAGTGGACATTCAGTACTTC. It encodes CASSQRLAGAPVDIQYF.

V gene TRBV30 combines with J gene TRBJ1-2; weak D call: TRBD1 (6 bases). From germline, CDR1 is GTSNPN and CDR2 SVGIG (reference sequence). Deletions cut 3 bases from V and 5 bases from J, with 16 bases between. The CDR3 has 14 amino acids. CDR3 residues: CAWRGYRVEYGYTF. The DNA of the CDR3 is TGTGCCTGGAGAGGTTACAGGGTTGAGTATGGCTACACCTTC.

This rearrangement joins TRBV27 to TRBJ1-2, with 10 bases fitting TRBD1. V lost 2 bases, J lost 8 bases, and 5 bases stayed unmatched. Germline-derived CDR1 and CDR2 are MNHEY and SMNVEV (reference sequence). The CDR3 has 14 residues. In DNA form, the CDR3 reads TGTGCCAGCAGTTTAGGAGGGACAGGGGAAGGCTACACCTTC. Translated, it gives CASSLGGTGEGYTF.

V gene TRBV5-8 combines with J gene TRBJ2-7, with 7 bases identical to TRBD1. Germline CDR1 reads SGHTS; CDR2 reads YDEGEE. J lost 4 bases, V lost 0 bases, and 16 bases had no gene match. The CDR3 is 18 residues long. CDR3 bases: TGTGCCAGCAGCTTGGGACAGGGAACCGCTCCGGTAGGGTACGAGCAGTACTTC. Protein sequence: CASSLGQGTAPVGYEQYF. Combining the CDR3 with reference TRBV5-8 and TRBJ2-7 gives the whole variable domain EAGVTQSPTHLIKTRGQQATLRCSPISGHTSVYWYQQALGLGLQFLLWYDEGEERNRGNFPPRFSGRQFPNYSSELNVNALELEDSALYLCASSLGQGTAPVGYEQYFGPGTRLTVT.

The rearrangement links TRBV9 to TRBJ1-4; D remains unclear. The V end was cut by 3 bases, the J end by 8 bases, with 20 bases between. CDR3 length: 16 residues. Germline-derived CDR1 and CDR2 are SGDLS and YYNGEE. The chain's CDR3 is CASSASIRLGEEKLFF. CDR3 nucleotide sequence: TGTGCCAGCAGCGCAAGCATCAGACTCGGCGAGGAAAAACTGTTTTTT.

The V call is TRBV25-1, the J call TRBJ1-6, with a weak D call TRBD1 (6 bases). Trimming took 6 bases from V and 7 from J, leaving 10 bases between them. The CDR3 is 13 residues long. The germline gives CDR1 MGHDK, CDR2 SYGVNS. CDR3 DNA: TGTGCCAGCAGATGGGACAAAAATTCACCCCTCCACTTT. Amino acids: CASRWDKNSPLHF.